The clone carrying this T cell receptor (beta chain) was recorded at least ten times. Russia was home to the donors, healthy Caucasian individuals aged roughly 6 to 90. The entry originates in a study of blood T cells in healthy people across ages. Primers used in a second PCR of roughly 6 to 12 cycles were a sample-barcoded 5' primer and a J-beta primer mix. TCRdb re-analysed the 5' RACE reads in MiXCR, keeping a single row per CDR3 protein. The table lists 600,000 or so distinct CDR3 sequences, 20% to 25% of them singletons. Sequences were obtained from blood. This sequence originates from a man between 65 and 85 years old in good health.

The CDR3 DNA follows: TGTGCCAGCATCGGAGGGAGTTTCGCCAAAAACATTCAGTACTTC. Translating gives CASIGGSFAKNIQYF. The chain uses TRBV6-6 and TRBJ2-4; weak D call: TRBD2 (6 bases). V lost 7 bases to trimming and J lost 1 base, with 14 bases between them. The length of the CDR3 is 15 residues. The germline CDR1 and CDR2 sequences are MNHNY and SVGAGI (reference sequence).